These T cell receptor beta chains were read from a single sample in a study of OX40 agonist ivuxolimab in advanced cancers. Libraries were prepared by immunoSEQ multiplex PCR; TCRdb keeps only in-frame clonotypes and omits some of them. The top ten clones hold approximately 23% of a sample with over 50,000 clones, about nine tenths of them seen once. Sequencing was performed on CD4+ or CD8+ T cells sorted from blood, taken in a trial of the OX40 agonist ivuxolimab. All receptors derive from an adult with an advanced solid tumor such as melanoma, head and neck, liver or kidney cancer. Both conserved end residues are part of each CDR3. The order of the fields is D gene, CDR3 length, J gene, V gene, CDR3 DNA, CDR3 protein. The D gene is left open where the match is weak.

D: -
length: 12
J: TRBJ2-7
V: TRBV27
DNA: TGTGCCAGCAGTGGCAGGATGAGTGAGCAGTACTTC
CDR3: CASSGRMSEQYF

D: -
length: 14
J: TRBJ2-4
V: TRBV11-3
DNA: TGTGCCAGCAGACCCCCCCAGGAAAAAAACATTCAGTACTTC
CDR3: CASRPPQEKNIQYF

D: -
length: 17
J: TRBJ1-4
V: TRBV4-3
DNA: TGCGCCAGCAGCCAAGATCACGGCGGGTATCTTCCTGAAAAACTGTTTTTT
CDR3: CASSQDHGGYLPEKLFF

D: -
length: 15
J: TRBJ1-2
V: TRBV19
DNA: TGTGCCAGTAGTGCGAGACAGCTAACGTCCCCTGGCTACACCTTC
CDR3: CASSARQLTSPGYTF

D: -
length: 15
J: TRBJ2-3
V: TRBV11-2
DNA: TGTGCCAGCAGCTCCTTAGCGACCCCCACAGATACGCAGTATTTT
CDR3: CASSSLATPTDTQYF

D: -
length: 13
J: TRBJ1-5
V: TRBV19
DNA: TGTGCCAGTAGTATGGGGGGGCTTCAGCCCCAGCATTTT
CDR3: CASSMGGLQPQHF

D: TRBD1
length: 15
J: TRBJ1-2
V: TRBV7-3
DNA: TGTGCCAGCAGCACGTACGGACAGGGGATAGAGGGCTACACCTTC
CDR3: CASSTYGQGIEGYTF

D: -
length: 14
J: TRBJ1-3
V: TRBV30
DNA: TGTGCCTGGAGTGTAGGCAGGGCTGGAAACACCATATATTTT
CDR3: CAWSVGRAGNTIYF

D: TRBD1
length: 14
J: TRBJ2-7
V: TRBV4-1
DNA: TGCGCCAGCAGCATCCGACAGGGGAGGAACGAGCAGTACTTC
CDR3: CASSIRQGRNEQYF

D: TRBD1
length: 13
J: TRBJ2-3
V: TRBV10-3
DNA: TGTGCCATTAAGGGACAGGGAACAGATACGCAGTATTTT
CDR3: CAIKGQGTDTQYF